This is a list of T cell receptor beta chains from one sample in a study of cytomegalovirus exposure and HLA in healthy donors. Produced via immunoSEQ multiplex PCR; TCRdb's table is partial and in-frame only. This sample's table has approximately 110,000 clones. The sequencing sample was made of PBMCs. The receptors stem from a middle-aged man in good health and CMV-seronegative. Each CDR3 is given with its conserved first and last residue. The order of the fields is J gene, V gene, D gene, CDR3 protein, CDR3 DNA. The D gene is left open where the match is weak.

>TRBJ2-7|TRBV6-5|TRBD1
CASSYLDRDYEQYF
TGTGCCAGCAGTTACCTGGACAGGGACTACGAGCAGTACTTC
>TRBJ2-7|TRBV11-3|TRBD1
CASSLGDRGGEQYF
TGTGCCAGCAGCTTGGGGGACAGGGGAGGTGAGCAGTACTTC
>TRBJ1-6|TRBV4-2|.
CASSRYATGYNSPLHF
TGTGCCAGCAGCCGCTACGCTACGGGGTATAATTCACCCCTCCACTTT
>TRBJ2-6|TRBV5-1|TRBD1
CASSPNRGKESAGANVLTF
TGCGCCAGCAGCCCAAACAGGGGAAAAGAATCGGCTGGGGCCAACGTCCTGACTTTC
>TRBJ2-4|TRBV10-3|TRBD1
CAISSGTALAKNIQYF
TGTGCCATCAGTTCAGGGACAGCACTAGCCAAAAACATTCAGTACTTC
>TRBJ2-7|TRBV7-2|TRBD2
CASSLVALAGKAYEQYF
TGTGCCAGCAGCTTAGTAGCTCTAGCGGGAAAGGCCTACGAGCAGTACTTC
>TRBJ2-7|TRBV4-2|.
CASSQRTPSYEQYF
TGTGCCAGCAGCCAAAGGACACCCTCCTACGAGCAGTACTTC
>TRBJ2-7|TRBV6-5|.
CASSYVRGGQRNEQYF
TGTGCCAGCAGTTACGTCAGGGGCGGCCAAAGGAACGAGCAGTACTTC
>TRBJ2-3|TRBV29-1|.
CSDYAGGTQYF
TGCAGCGACTACGCCGGGGGTACGCAGTATTTT
>TRBJ2-3|TRBV7-2|.
CASSSSGTDTQYF
TGTGCCAGCAGCTCGTCCGGGACAGATACGCAGTATTTT
>TRBJ2-6|TRBV7-9|.
CASSLGSSGANVLTF
TGTGCCAGCAGCTTAGGTTCATCTGGGGCCAACGTCCTGACTTTC
>TRBJ1-2|TRBV18|TRBD1
CASLSGQGPSIYGYTF
TGTGCCAGCTTAAGCGGACAGGGCCCTTCAATCTATGGCTACACCTTC
>TRBJ1-1|TRBV4-1|.
CASSHAGRGKGMNTEAFF
TGCGCCAGCAGCCACGCGGGTAGGGGGAAGGGTATGAACACTGAAGCTTTCTTT
>TRBJ2-7|TRBV2|.
CASRQGGNSYEQYF
TGTGCCAGCAGACAGGGAGGGAACTCCTACGAGCAGTACTTC
>TRBJ1-2|TRBV5-1|.
CASSLEGIYGYTF
TGCGCCAGCAGCTTGGAGGGGATTTATGGCTACACCTTC
>TRBJ2-7|TRBV28|.
CASSGPGSSYEQYF
TGTGCCAGCAGCGGTCCGGGGAGCTCCTACGAGCAGTACTTC
>TRBJ2-7|TRBV6-5|.
CASSLAAGDEQYF
TGTGCCAGCAGTCTGGCAGCGGGCGACGAGCAGTACTTC
>TRBJ2-1|TRBV7-2|.
CASRLGPSGTLPGNEQFF
TGTGCCAGCAGACTTGGGCCCTCCGGGACTCTGCCTGGCAATGAGCAGTTCTTC
>TRBJ2-5|TRBV5-1|TRBD2
CASRTLAGGQRETQYF
TGCGCCAGCAGGACTCTAGCGGGAGGCCAGCGGGAGACCCAGTACTTC
>TRBJ1-3|TRBV2|.
CASSGETGNTIYF
TGTGCCAGCAGCGGGGAGACTGGAAACACCATATATTTT
>TRBJ1-4|TRBV5-1|.
CASSPSLGSGSEKLFF
TGCGCCAGCAGCCCCTCCCTGGGGAGTGGATCTGAAAAACTGTTTTTT
>TRBJ1-3|TRBV4-2|.
CASSQAGGARGNAIYF
TGTGCCAGCAGCCAAGCGGGGGGGGCGCGAGGAAACGCCATATATTTT
>TRBJ1-5|TRBV6-1|.
CASSEFESISNQPQHF
TGTGCCAGCAGTGAATTTGAGAGCATCAGCAATCAGCCCCAGCATTTT
>TRBJ2-7|TRBV6-1|.
CASSATASYEQYF
TGTGCCAGCAGTGCAACCGCTAGCTACGAGCAGTACTTC
>TRBJ2-3|TRBV29-1|TRBD2
CSDGTSRPSTDTQYF
TGCAGCGACGGGACTAGCAGACCTAGCACAGATACGCAGTATTTT
>TRBJ1-4|TRBV7-6|TRBD1
CASTPRPGGRQPTNEKLFF
TGTGCCAGCACCCCCCGGCCAGGGGGACGCCAACCAACTAATGAAAAACTGTTTTTT
>TRBJ2-7|TRBV21-1|.
CASSKEVKRATSEQYF
TGTGCCAGCAGCAAAGAGGTGAAGAGGGCCACCTCCGAGCAGTACTTC
>TRBJ1-1|TRBV5-1|.
CASSLQGGQLTEAFF
TGCGCCAGCAGCCTGCAGGGCGGACAGCTAACTGAAGCTTTCTTT
>TRBJ2-1|TRBV4-1|TRBD2
CASSQDWGGSGINEQFF
TGCGCCAGCAGCCAAGACTGGGGCGGGAGCGGTATTAATGAGCAGTTCTTC
>TRBJ2-1|TRBV5-4|.
CASSLSRGSYNEQFF
TGTGCCAGCAGCTTGAGTCGGGGCTCCTACAATGAGCAGTTCTTC
>TRBJ2-1|TRBV6-1|.
CASSEGLSMAKNEQFF
TGTGCCAGCAGTGAAGGACTTTCGATGGCAAAGAATGAGCAGTTCTTC
>TRBJ2-3|TRBV5-1|TRBD2
CASSSGTSVTDTQYF
TGCGCCAGCAGCTCCGGGACTAGCGTGACAGATACGCAGTATTTT
>TRBJ2-5|TRBV4-1|.
CASSHSMNQETQYF
TGCGCCAGCAGCCATAGCATGAACCAAGAGACCCAGTACTTC
>TRBJ1-6|TRBV10-3|.
CAISTNRDVPYNSPLHF
TGTGCCATCAGCACAAACAGGGACGTCCCCTATAATTCACCCCTCCACTTT
>TRBJ2-5|TRBV5-1|TRBD2
CACNLAGGQETQYF
TGCGCCTGCAATCTAGCGGGAGGCCAAGAGACCCAGTACTTC
>TRBJ2-7|TRBV29-1|TRBD2
CSVGEGNEQYF
TGCAGCGTGGGGGAGGGTAACGAGCAGTACTTC
>TRBJ2-7|TRBV7-9|TRBD1
CASSRVGTGVREQYF
TGTGCCAGCAGCCGTGTGGGGACAGGGGTTCGTGAGCAGTACTTC
>TRBJ2-2|TRBV10-2|.
CACEINTGELFF
TGCGCCTGCGAGATTAACACCGGGGAGCTGTTTTTT